The 30 T cell receptor beta chains below come from one sample, sequenced in a study of T-cell reconstitution after alpha-beta-depleted transplantation in children. During its preparation, the TCRbeta library received unique molecular identifiers. TCRdb ran MiXCR on the PCR reads and lists one entry per CDR3 protein. The sample holds roughly 400,000 distinct CDR3 sequences, approximately 20% seen once. The sample here was PBMCs from the stem cell graft donor, taken from the stem cell graft. The receptors were gathered from a human donor who donated a stem cell graft to a child with acute myeloid leukemia.

The sample holds many counts of this clonotype. This rearrangement joins TRBV29-1 to TRBJ2-3; D may match TRBD1 or TRBD2 (6 bases each). The CDR3 loop spans 14 amino acids. V lost 7 bases and J lost 2, with 16 bases in between. Germline V gene lookup returns CDR1 SQVTM and CDR2 ANQGSEA. The CDR3 sequence is CSALVGGPTDTQYF. DNA for the CDR3: TGCAGCGCCCTGGTGGGGGGCCCCACAGATACGCAGTATTTT.

This chain joins TRBV7-2 and TRBJ2-7, with D unresolved. Germline CDR1 SGHTA, CDR2 FQGNSA. Trimming stripped 0 bases from V and 2 bases from J, with 5 bases between. CDR3 length: 13 amino acids. As DNA, the CDR3 is TGTGCCAGCAGCTTAGCGCTGACCTACGAGCAGTACTTC. Translating gives CASSLALTYEQYF.

This sequence joins TRBV20-1 and TRBJ2-2; D may be TRBD2 (6 bases). With 6 bases removed from V and 7 bases from J, the gap between germline ends came to 24 bases. In germline, CDR1 is DFQATT, CDR2 SNEGSKA (reference sequence). This CDR3 has 16 residues. The CDR3 DNA reads as TGCAGTGCCACATATCTTCCGAGACTAGACTTCGGGGAGCTGTTTTTT. It translates to CSATYLPRLDFGELFF.

This clonotype was observed a few times. This chain links TRBV12-3 or TRBV12-4 with TRBJ1-2; no firm D call. Trimming cost V 3 bases and J 3 bases, with 8 bases left between them. The CDR3 is 13 residues long. Here the CDR3 reads CASSFGRDYGYTF. CDR3 bases: TGTGCCAGCAGTTTCGGCAGAGACTATGGCTACACCTTC.

This clonotype was counted only a few times. The chain links TRBV28 to TRBJ1-1; D is ambiguous. CDR1 is MDHEN, CDR2 SYDVKM, per germline. V was cut by 8 bases and J by 3 bases, with 7 bases left in between. The CDR3 runs to 11 residues. In nucleotides, the CDR3 is TGTGCCAGCCTCGGGGACACTGAAGCTTTCTTT. It specifies CASLGDTEAFF.

This clonotype was seen only a few times. The chain carries TRBV20-1 and TRBJ2-7; possible D gene TRBD2, 5 bases. This CDR3 has 15 residues. V shed 0 bases and J shed 4 bases, with 16 bases lying between them. CDR1 and CDR2 (germline): DFQATT, SNEGSKA (reference sequence). The CDR3 protein is CSARDPRGSDYEQYF. The CDR3 DNA reads as TGCAGTGCTAGAGATCCCCGGGGTTCGGATTACGAGCAGTACTTC.

This chain links TRBV10-3 with TRBJ1-1; D perhaps matches TRBD1 (6 bases). The CDR3 is 15 amino acids. The V and J ends lost 3 bases and 0 bases respectively, with 11 bases between them. CDR1 ENHRY and CDR2 SYGVKD come from the germline V gene. CDR3 amino acids: CAISEVDSVNTEAFF. The CDR3 bases are TGTGCCATCAGTGAAGTGGACAGTGTGAACACTGAAGCTTTCTTT.

At least ten counts were recorded for this clonotype. The V gene is TRBV4-3, the J gene TRBJ2-1, with 12 bases that match TRBD2. J lost 2 bases, V lost 4 bases, and 6 bases had no gene match. Germline values: CDR1 LGHNA, CDR2 YSLEER. The CDR3 totals 17 residues. The CDR3, as DNA: TGCGCCAGCAGCCCACGGAGGACTAGCGGGACCTACAATGAGCAGTTCTTC. This codes for CASSPRRTSGTYNEQFF.

The chain recombines TRBV7-6 with TRBJ2-3; the match to TRBD1 covers 8 bases. The J segment lost 3 bases and the V segment lost 1 base, leaving 3 bases of the junction unmatched. This CDR3 has 15 residues. The germline CDR1 and CDR2 sequences are SGHVS and FNYEAQ. CDR3 protein: CASSLDRQGTDTQYF. For the CDR3, the DNA is TGTGCCAGCAGCTTAGACCGACAGGGGACAGATACGCAGTATTTT.

This clonotype was seen many times. This rearrangement joins TRBV12-3 or TRBV12-4 to TRBJ2-1; perhaps TRBD2 as D (6 bases). The CDR3 totals 14 residues. The ends were cut back, 6 bases at V and 0 bases at J, with 9 bases in the middle. CDR3 region: CASRVGSSYNEQFF. As DNA, the CDR3 is TGTGCCAGCAGGGTCGGGAGCTCCTACAATGAGCAGTTCTTC.

This clonotype showed up just a few times. The rearrangement uses TRBV15 and TRBJ2-1; tentative D call: TRBD2 (6 bases). V was cut by 1 base and J by 0 bases, with 10 bases left in between. The CDR3 loop spans 16 amino acids. CDR1 LNHNV and CDR2 YYDKDF come from the germline V gene (reference sequence). The CDR3 reads CATSRGLEVSYNEQFF. The CDR3 DNA is TGTGCCACCAGCAGAGGACTAGAGGTCTCCTACAATGAGCAGTTCTTC.

The chain joins TRBV5-1 to TRBJ2-3; 7 bases are a match to TRBD1. The trim removed 4 bases at V and 13 bases at J, leaving 9 bases unmatched. The CDR3 sequence is 12 residues long. Germline assignment: CDR1 SGHRS and CDR2 YFSETQ. The CDR3 DNA reads as TGCGCCAGCAGCGCGCAGGGGGAGCGAGAGTATTTT. This gives the protein CASSAQGEREYF. The whole variable domain, remainder taken from reference TRBV5-1 and TRBJ2-3, is KAGVTQTPRYLIKTRGQQVTLSCSPISGHRSVSWYQQTPGQGLQFLFEYFSETQRNKGNFPGRFSGRQFSNSRSEMNVSTLELGDSALYLCASSAQGEREYFGPGTRLTVL.

The chain employs TRBV7-2 and TRBJ2-3, with D possibly called TRBD1 or TRBD2 (6 bases each). The length of the CDR3 is 15 residues. From germline, CDR1 is SGHTA and CDR2 FQGNSA. V shed 7 bases and J shed 2 bases, with 16 bases lying between them. The CDR3 protein is CASTLGGKFTDTQYF. In DNA, the CDR3 is TGTGCCAGCACCCTAGGGGGGAAATTCACAGATACGCAGTATTTT.

This clonotype was observed many times. The chain is built from TRBV7-3 and TRBJ2-3; D might be TRBD1 (6 bases). CDR3 length: 15 residues. V was pared by 5 bases and J by 8 bases, with 20 bases between. Germline V gives CDR1 SGHTA, CDR2 FQGTGA. CDR3 amino acids: CASSQNQGPSGTQYF. CDR3 nucleotide sequence: TGTGCCAGCAGCCAAAATCAGGGGCCCAGCGGTACGCAGTATTTT.

In this sample, this clonotype turned up many times. The chain links TRBV12-3 or TRBV12-4 to TRBJ2-1; 15 positions agree with TRBD2. V dropped 7 bases and J dropped 4; count of bases not matched to a gene: 8. The CDR3 length is 17 residues. CDR3 protein: CASTERTSGRGYNEQFF. CDR3 bases: TGTGCCAGCACCGAGAGGACTAGCGGGAGGGGTTACAATGAGCAGTTCTTC.

This clonotype appeared many times. This chain uses TRBV9 with TRBJ2-1; D perhaps matches TRBD1 (6 bases). The CDR3 runs to 11 residues. CDR1 is SGDLS, CDR2 YYNGEE, per germline. V was clipped by 6 bases and J by 9 bases, with 10 bases between them. For the CDR3, the DNA is TGTGCCAGCAAGGGGGAGTTTGAGCAGTTCTTC. It is translated as CASKGEFEQFF. The entire variable domain, with the rest obtained from reference TRBV9 and TRBJ2-1, is as follows: DSGVTQTPKHLITATGQRVTLRCSPRSGDLSVYWYQQSLDQGLQFLIQYYNGEERAKGNILERFSAQQFPDLHSELNLSSLELGDSALYFCASKGEFEQFFGPGTRLTVL.

In its sample, this clonotype was seen a few times. As DNA, the CDR3 is TGTGCCAGCAGTTTAGGGGCTAGCGGGAGCACAGATACGCAGTATTTT. As protein: CASSLGASGSTDTQYF. The chain joins TRBV12-3 or TRBV12-4 to TRBJ2-3, with 8 positions matching TRBD2. With V trimmed by 1 base and J by 0 bases, 3 bases remained unmatched. This CDR3 has 16 amino acids.

This clonotype was detected a few times. The chain recombines TRBV20-1 with TRBJ2-5; TRBD2 matches at 7 bases. V lost 5 bases, J lost 1 base, and 10 bases stayed unmatched. This CDR3 comprises 15 residues. In germline, CDR1 is DFQATT, CDR2 SNEGSKA (reference sequence). This CDR3 reads CSAGRLAVLQETQYF. Written as DNA, the CDR3 is TGCAGTGCTGGGCGGCTAGCGGTACTCCAAGAGACCCAGTACTTC.

This clonotype has more than one count but fewer than ten. The chain recombines TRBV27 with TRBJ1-2; no reliable D call. The germline CDR1 and CDR2 sequences are MNHEY and SMNVEV (reference sequence). The V and J ends lost 8 bases and 7 bases respectively, with 14 bases between them. The length of the CDR3 is 12 residues. CDR3 bases: TGTGCCAGCGCAACATTTGTAGGTGGCTACACCTTC. Its translation: CASATFVGGYTF.

This clonotype came up a few times. The V call is TRBV29-1, the J call TRBJ2-3; D tentatively fits TRBD1 or TRBD2 (5 bases each). This CDR3 has 15 amino acids. Trimming took 5 bases from V and 2 from J, leaving 17 bases between them. Germline loops: CDR1 SQVTM, CDR2 ANQGSEA. The CDR3 protein is CSVPSGTWYTDTQYF. The CDR3 DNA sequence: TGCAGCGTTCCCTCGGGGACCTGGTACACAGATACGCAGTATTTT.

The table lists this clonotype with a few counts. The chain uses TRBV9 and TRBJ2-1, with D possibly being TRBD1 or TRBD2 (5 bases each). Germline V gene sequence: CDR1 SGDLS, CDR2 YYNGEE. Trimming pared 5 bases from V and 4 bases from J, leaving 16 bases between. The CDR3 is 15 amino acids. The CDR3: CASSVAGTVYNEQFF. In nucleotides, the CDR3 is TGTGCCAGCAGTGTCGCCGGGACGGTATACAATGAGCAGTTCTTC.

This clonotype was recorded many times. The CDR3 DNA sequence: TGCAGTGCGATAGGGGGCGGGATAGCCTACGAGCAGTACTTC. Its protein product is CSAIGGGIAYEQYF. The chain uses TRBV20-1 and TRBJ2-7, with a possible D match to TRBD1 (7 bases). The CDR3 runs to 14 residues. CDR1 is DFQATT and CDR2 is SNEGSKA in the germline V gene (reference sequence). V was clipped by 6 bases and J by 2 bases, with 17 bases between them.

In this sample, this clonotype turned up a few times. The chain employs TRBV20-1 and TRBJ2-5; D gene ambiguous. This CDR3 has 11 amino acids. Trimming removed 3 bases at V and 6 bases at J, with 8 bases between. Germline V gene data show CDR1 as DFQATT and CDR2 as SNEGSKA (reference sequence). In DNA, the CDR3 is TGCAGTGCTAGGGGTCCGAAGACCCAGTACTTC. The encoded protein is CSARGPKTQYF.

The CDR3 DNA sequence: TGCAGTGCTCAGGGGTCTAGCGGGAGGGGGGTCTCCTACAATGAGCAGTTCTTC. The encoded protein is CSAQGSSGRGVSYNEQFF. This chain joins TRBV20-1 and TRBJ2-1; 12 bases line up with TRBD2. The CDR3 spans 18 residues. Trimming took 5 bases from V and 0 from J; bases not matched to a gene: 11. CDR1 and CDR2 (germline): DFQATT, SNEGSKA (reference sequence).

This chain uses TRBV6-1 with TRBJ1-5; D remains unclear. The CDR3 is 17 amino acids. V shed 0 bases and J shed 7 bases, with 19 bases lying between them. Looked up from germline, CDR1 is MNHNS and CDR2 is SASEGT. The DNA of the CDR3 is TGTGCCAGCAGTGAAGCTCCCGGAGGGCCGGGGTACCAGCCCCAGCATTTT. It is translated as CASSEAPGGPGYQPQHF.

This clonotype was detected ten times or more. The CDR3 is CASSARRQDEQFF. CDR3 in DNA: TGTGCCAGCAGCGCCAGACGGCAGGATGAGCAGTTCTTC. The chain links TRBV9 to TRBJ2-1; D unclear. Germline V gene lookup returns CDR1 SGDLS and CDR2 YYNGEE. CDR3 size: 13 residues. The V end lost 3 bases, the J end lost 8 bases, and 12 bases lay between the germline ends.

This chain joins TRBV7-9 and TRBJ2-1; D is tentatively TRBD1 or TRBD2 (5 bases each). Germline CDR1 reads SEHNR; CDR2 reads FQNEAQ (reference sequence). CDR3 length: 15 residues. The V and J ends lost 2 bases and 5 bases respectively, with 13 bases between them. CDR3 protein: CASSLRSGRNNEQFF. CDR3 in DNA: TGTGCCAGCAGCTTACGTTCAGGGAGAAACAATGAGCAGTTCTTC.

The chain combines TRBV29-1 with TRBJ2-6; TRBD1 aligns across 7 bases. V trimming: 1 base; J trimming: 0 bases; junction bases outside the gene matches: 3. CDR3 length: 16 amino acids. Germline lookup yields CDR1 SQVTM and CDR2 ANQGSEA. CDR3 DNA sequence: TGCAGCGTTGAAGGGGACAGATCCTCTGGGGCCAACGTCCTGACTTTC. Its protein is CSVEGDRSSGANVLTF.

This sequence joins TRBV27 and TRBJ2-7; a weak D match, TRBD2 (5 bases). V lost 6 bases and J lost 3, with 21 bases in between. The CDR3 is 16 amino acids. CDR1 and CDR2 from the germline V gene are MNHEY and SMNVEV (reference sequence). CDR3 sequence reads: CASSPRGTYFGYEQYF. In nucleotides, the CDR3 is TGTGCCAGCAGCCCCCGGGGTACCTACTTTGGCTACGAGCAGTACTTC.

The V and J genes are TRBV12-3 or TRBV12-4 and TRBJ2-7; D possibly corresponds to TRBD2 (5 bases). Trimming removed 3 bases from V and 6 bases from J, with 12 bases in between. The CDR3 runs to 13 residues. CDR3 residues: CASSFKGGGEQYF. Written as DNA, the CDR3 is TGTGCCAGCAGTTTTAAGGGCGGAGGCGAGCAGTACTTC.